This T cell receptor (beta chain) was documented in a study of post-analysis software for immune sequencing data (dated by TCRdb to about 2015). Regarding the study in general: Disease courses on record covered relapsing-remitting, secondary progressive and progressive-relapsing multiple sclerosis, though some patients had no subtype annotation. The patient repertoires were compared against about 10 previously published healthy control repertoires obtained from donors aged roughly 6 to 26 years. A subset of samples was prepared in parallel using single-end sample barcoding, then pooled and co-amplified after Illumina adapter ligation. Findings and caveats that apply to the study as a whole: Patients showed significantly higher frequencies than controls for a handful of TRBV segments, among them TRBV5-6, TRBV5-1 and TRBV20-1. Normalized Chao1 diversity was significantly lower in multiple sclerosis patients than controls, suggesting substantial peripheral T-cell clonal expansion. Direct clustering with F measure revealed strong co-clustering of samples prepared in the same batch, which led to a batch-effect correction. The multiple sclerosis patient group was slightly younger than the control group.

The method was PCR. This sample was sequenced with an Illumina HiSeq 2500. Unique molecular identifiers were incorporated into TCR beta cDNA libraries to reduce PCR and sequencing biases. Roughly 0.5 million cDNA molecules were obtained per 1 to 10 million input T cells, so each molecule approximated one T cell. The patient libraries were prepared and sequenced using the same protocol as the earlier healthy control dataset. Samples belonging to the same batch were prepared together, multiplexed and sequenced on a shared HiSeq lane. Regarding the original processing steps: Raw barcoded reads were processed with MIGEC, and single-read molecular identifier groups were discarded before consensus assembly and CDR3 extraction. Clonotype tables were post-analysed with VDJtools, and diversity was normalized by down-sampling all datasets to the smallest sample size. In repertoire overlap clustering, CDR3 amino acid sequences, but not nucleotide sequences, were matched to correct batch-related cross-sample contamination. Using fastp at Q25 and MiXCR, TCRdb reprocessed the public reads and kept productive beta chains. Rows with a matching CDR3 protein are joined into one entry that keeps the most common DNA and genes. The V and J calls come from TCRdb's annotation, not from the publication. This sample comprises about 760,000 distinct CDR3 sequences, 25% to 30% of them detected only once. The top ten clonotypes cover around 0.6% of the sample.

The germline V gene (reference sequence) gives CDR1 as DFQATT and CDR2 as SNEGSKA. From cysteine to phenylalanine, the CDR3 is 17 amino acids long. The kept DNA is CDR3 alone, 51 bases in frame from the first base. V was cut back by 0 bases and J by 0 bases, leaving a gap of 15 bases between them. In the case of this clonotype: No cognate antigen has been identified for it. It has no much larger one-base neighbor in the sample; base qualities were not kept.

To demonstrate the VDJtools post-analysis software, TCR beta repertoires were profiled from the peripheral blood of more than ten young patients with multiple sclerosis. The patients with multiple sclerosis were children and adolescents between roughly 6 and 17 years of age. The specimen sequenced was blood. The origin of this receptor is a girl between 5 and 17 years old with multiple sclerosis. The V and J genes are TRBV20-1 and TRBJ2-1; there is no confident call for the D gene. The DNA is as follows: TGCAGTGCTAGAGATCTCAACTACGCTAACTCCTACAATGAGCAGTTCTTC. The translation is CSARDLNYANSYNEQFF.